These T cell receptor beta chains were read from a single sample in a study of blood T cells in healthy people across ages. TCRdb recomputed calls from the 5' RACE reads with MiXCR, one row per CDR3 protein. The data show some 1.5 million distinct CDR3 sequences, with roughly 30% seen just once and 7.7% held by the top ten. The sequenced sample consisted of blood. These receptors were taken from a woman in her twenties or thirties in good health. The CDR3 runs from the conserved cysteine through the conserved F or W.

V gene: TRBV20-1; J gene: TRBJ2-5; CDR3 protein: CSAPGEGQETQYF
V gene: TRBV6-4; J gene: TRBJ1-1; CDR3 protein: CASSPEDEAAEAFF
V gene: TRBV18; J gene: TRBJ2-1; CDR3 protein: CASSPNVLQGEQFF
V gene: TRBV5-1; J gene: TRBJ2-5; CDR3 protein: CASSRGQGMGETQYF
V gene: TRBV7-7; J gene: TRBJ2-2; CDR3 protein: CASSVAGNTGELFF
V gene: TRBV7-9; J gene: TRBJ1-1; CDR3 protein: CASSQSEGRAFEAFF
V gene: TRBV19; J gene: TRBJ2-7; CDR3 protein: CASSMGTSGKYEQYF
V gene: TRBV21-1; J gene: TRBJ1-5; CDR3 protein: CASSKVSGEPQHF
V gene: TRBV10-3; J gene: TRBJ2-3; CDR3 protein: CAIRGGERQGRLTDTQYF
V gene: TRBV11-2; J gene: TRBJ2-7; CDR3 protein: CASSLDLGLRGHEQYF
V gene: TRBV6-1; J gene: TRBJ1-1; CDR3 protein: CASRVGAGDTEAFF
V gene: TRBV5-1; J gene: TRBJ1-4; CDR3 protein: CASSLATGNSEKLFF
V gene: TRBV7-6; J gene: TRBJ2-5; CDR3 protein: CASSPWTGAGETQYF
V gene: TRBV6-5; J gene: TRBJ1-6; CDR3 protein: CASSYERRNSPLHF
V gene: TRBV28; J gene: TRBJ1-2; CDR3 protein: CASSPIQGGGGYTF
V gene: TRBV6-1; J gene: TRBJ2-7; CDR3 protein: CASSEVFGRGASYEQYF
V gene: TRBV11-2; J gene: TRBJ1-1; CDR3 protein: CASSPLPSTEAFF
V gene: TRBV10-3; J gene: TRBJ1-1; CDR3 protein: CVSTGDPRAEAFF
V gene: TRBV6-5; J gene: TRBJ2-7; CDR3 protein: CASSPRQSGEQYF
V gene: TRBV9; J gene: TRBJ1-4; CDR3 protein: CASSRTPRNEKLFF
V gene: TRBV4-1; J gene: TRBJ2-2; CDR3 protein: CASSQGLNTGELFF
V gene: TRBV7-6; J gene: .; CDR3 protein: CASSTGTSGKETQYF
V gene: TRBV2; J gene: TRBJ1-4; CDR3 protein: CASSPTWELFF
V gene: TRBV18; J gene: .; CDR3 protein: CASSPFQPEYEQYF
V gene: TRBV9; J gene: TRBJ2-3; CDR3 protein: CASSATRQGGRGTDTQYF
V gene: TRBV14; J gene: TRBJ2-1; CDR3 protein: CASSHFSGGGYNEQFF